A single sample is the source of the 5 T cell receptor beta chains below, sequenced in a study of blood T cell repertoires in COVID-19. The data were produced by immunoSEQ multiplex PCR, yet TCRdb's version contains in-frame clones alone and is incomplete. The table records 200,000 to 250,000 clones, about 91% of them present only once. Sequencing was done on a sample of peripheral blood. The source is a young man with acute or convalescent COVID-19.

The gene calls are TRBV2 and TRBJ2-1; D is unresolved. The ends were cut back, 10 bases at V and 6 bases at J, with 16 bases in the middle. The germline V gene has CDR1 SNHLY and CDR2 FYNNEI. This CDR3 is built from 13 residues. CDR3 residues: CATNRFLGNEQFF. The CDR3 region has the DNA TGTGCCACCAACCGATTCCTCGGCAATGAGCAGTTCTTC.

This chain joins TRBV4-1 and TRBJ2-1; D is possibly TRBD1 (6 bases). Per germline, CDR1 MGHRA and CDR2 YSYEKL. Trimming removed 0 bases at V and 5 bases at J, with 14 bases between. This CDR3 comprises 16 residues. The chain's CDR3 is CASSQEGRGSDNEQFF. The DNA for the CDR3 is TGCGCCAGCAGCCAAGAGGGCAGGGGAAGTGACAATGAGCAGTTCTTC.

As to this clone: The sample holds other DNA sequences that translate to the same CDR3. This rearrangement joins TRBV28 to TRBJ1-3, with D maybe TRBD1 (5 bases). Trimming took 6 bases from V and 0 from J, leaving 6 bases between them. Germline CDR1 MDHEN, CDR2 SYDVKM. The CDR3 runs 13 residues. For the CDR3, the DNA is TGTGCCAGCAGGCAGGGCTCTGGAAACACCATATATTTT. It yields the protein CASRQGSGNTIYF.

The chain carries TRBV19 and TRBJ2-1; TRBD1 is a possible D gene (5 bases). CDR3 length equals 15 residues. Germline V gene sequence: CDR1 LNHDA, CDR2 SQIVND (reference sequence). Trimming shortened V by 2 bases and J by 4 bases, and 12 bases separated the two germline ends. The CDR3 region is CASSIKGLGYNEQFF. CDR3 nucleotides: TGTGCCAGTAGTATAAAGGGGCTAGGTTACAATGAGCAGTTCTTC.

V is TRBV7-9 and J is TRBJ2-3, with D unclear. Trimming stripped 5 bases from V and 2 bases from J, with 11 bases between. CDR3 size: 14 residues. Germline lookup yields CDR1 SEHNR and CDR2 FQNEAQ (reference sequence). CDR3 sequence (DNA): TGTGCCAGCAGCATAAGACAAAACACAGATACGCAGTATTTT. Translation: CASSIRQNTDTQYF.